This T cell receptor beta chain was observed in a study of cytomegalovirus exposure and HLA in healthy donors. In the study overall: Earlier work reported approximately 110 million unique TCR beta sequences from about 180 million T cells.

The primer mix had 60 Vbeta and 13 Jbeta primers. Method: immunoSEQ multiplex PCR; TCRdb's copy keeps in-frame clones and lacks some. This specimen shows 200,000 to 250,000 clones; the ten leading clones hold around 0.95%. This CDR3 spans 17 amino acids. Germline CDR1 and CDR2: SGHTA and FQGNSA. The ends lost 5 bases at V and 4 bases at J; junction bases unmatched: 10. The chain links TRBV7-2 to TRBJ2-7; TRBD2 agrees at 14 bases. This receptor was obtained from a woman aged 25 to 39 in good health and CMV-seropositive. The specimen sequenced was PBMCs. CDR3 in amino acids: CASSPMGLAGDLYEQYF. In DNA form, the CDR3 reads TGTGCCAGCAGCCCGATGGGACTAGCGGGAGACTTATACGAGCAGTACTTC. The full variable domain, its missing parts supplied by reference TRBV7-2 and TRBJ2-7, is GAGVSQSPSNKVTEKGKDVELRCDPISGHTALYWYRQSLGQGLEFLIYFQGNSAPDKSGLPSDRFSAERTGGSVSTLTIQRTQQEDSAVYLCASSPMGLAGDLYEQYFGPGTRLTVT.